The rows below give T cell receptor beta chains drawn from one sample of a study of beta chain features in type 1 diabetes. Only in-frame clones appear in the TCRdb table, and some are missing; sequencing was by immunoSEQ multiplex PCR. Of over 150,000 clones listed, around a tenth are singletons. Input material: central memory CD4+ T cells from blood. The origin of the receptors is a man aged 25 to 45 with type 1 diabetes. Each CDR3 is given with its conserved first and last residue. A D gene is named only where the DNA matches it firmly. A row's size may be missing; if present it is once, few, many or a size class.

length	V	J	size	D	DNA	CDR3
14	TRBV25-1	TRBJ2-1	.	.	TGTGCCAGCCTCTTGCCCGGAGTACACAATGAGCAGTTCTTC	CASLLPGVHNEQFF
12	TRBV30	TRBJ1-4	.	TRBD1	TGTGCCTCGGGACAGGGCACTGAAAAACTGTTTTTT	CASGQGTEKLFF
13	TRBV18	TRBJ1-1	few	.	TGTGCCAGCTCACCACTGGTGACTGAACTAGCTTTCTTT	CASSPLVTELAFF
14	TRBV10-3	TRBJ2-7	few	.	TGTGCCATCAGTGAGTCGACAGGTTCCTACGAGCAGTACTTC	CAISESTGSYEQYF
14	TRBV2	TRBJ2-1	few	.	TGTGCCAGCAGACTAGCATCTCCCTACAATGAGCAGTTCTTC	CASRLASPYNEQFF
12	TRBV18	TRBJ2-3	few	.	TGTGCCAGCTCACCATCTACAGATACGCAGTATTTT	CASSPSTDTQYF
13	TRBV6-1	TRBJ2-3	few	TRBD1	TGTGCCAGCAGTGAGGGACAGACTGATACGCAGTATTTT	CASSEGQTDTQYF
18	TRBV4-1	TRBJ2-5	few	TRBD2	TGCGCCAGCAGCCAAAAGAGGGTCGGAGCGGGAGGGCAAGAGACCCAGTACTTC	CASSQKRVGAGGQETQYF
13	TRBV2	TRBJ1-2	.	TRBD1	TGTGCCAGCAGGACGGGACAGGGGAATGGCTACACCTTC	CASRTGQGNGYTF
16	TRBV27	TRBJ2-7	.	TRBD1	TGTGCCAGCAGGAGGACAGGAGGCAGTTCGGGGAACGAGCAGTACTTC	CASRRTGGSSGNEQYF
15	TRBV19	TRBJ2-6	many	TRBD1	TGTGCCAGTAGCCAGGGACAGTCTGGGGCCAACGTCCTGACTTTC	CASSQGQSGANVLTF
18	TRBV25-1	TRBJ2-2	few	TRBD2	TGTGCCAGCAGTGGATATAGCGGGAGCGGTCTTTTTTCCGGGGAGCTGTTTTTT	CASSGYSGSGLFSGELFF
15	TRBV7-9	TRBJ1-2	.	TRBD1	TGTGCCAGCAGCCCGGGGACAGGGGGGGCCTATGGCTACACCTTC	CASSPGTGGAYGYTF
16	TRBV27	TRBJ2-1	few	TRBD1	TGTGCCAGCAGTTTAGTTGACAGGGGGCTTTGGAATGAGCAGTTCTTC	CASSLVDRGLWNEQFF